This T cell receptor (beta chain) derives from a study of blood T cell repertoires in COVID-19. As for the study in general: Material from acute and convalescent COVID-19 was sourced from the United States, Italy and Spain. From T cells, B-cell-depleted T cells, or PBMCs came the material, which was cDNA or gDNA.

Using immunoSEQ multiplex PCR, the repertoire was profiled, and TCRdb retains in-frame clones only, with some absent. The sample lists 130,000 to 150,000 clones, 75% to 90% occurring once. Germline V gives CDR1 MNHEY, CDR2 SMNVEV (reference sequence). V trimming: 8 bases; J trimming: 4 bases; junction bases outside the gene matches: 5. The CDR3 runs to 15 residues. The clonotype originates from a woman between 50 and 59 years old with acute or convalescent COVID-19. The chain employs TRBV27 and TRBJ2-3, with 14 bases lining up with TRBD2. The specimen was peripheral blood. The CDR3 DNA reads TGTGCCAGCTCCGGGACTAGCGGGAGTTCAGATACGCAGTATTTT. It translates to CASSGTSGSSDTQYF.